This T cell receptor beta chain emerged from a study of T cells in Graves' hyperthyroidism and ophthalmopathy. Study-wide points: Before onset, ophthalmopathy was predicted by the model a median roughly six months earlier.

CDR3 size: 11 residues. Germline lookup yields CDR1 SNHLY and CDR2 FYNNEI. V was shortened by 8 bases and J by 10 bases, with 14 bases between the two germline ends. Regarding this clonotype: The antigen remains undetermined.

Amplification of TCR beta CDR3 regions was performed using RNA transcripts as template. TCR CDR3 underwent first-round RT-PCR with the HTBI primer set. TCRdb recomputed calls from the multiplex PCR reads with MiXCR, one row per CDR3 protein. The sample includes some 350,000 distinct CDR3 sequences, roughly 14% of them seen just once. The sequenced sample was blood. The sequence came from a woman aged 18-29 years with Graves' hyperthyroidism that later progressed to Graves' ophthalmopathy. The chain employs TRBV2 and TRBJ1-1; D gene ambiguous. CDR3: CASSERERAFF. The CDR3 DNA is TGTGCCAGCTCGGAAAGGGAAAGAGCTTTCTTT.